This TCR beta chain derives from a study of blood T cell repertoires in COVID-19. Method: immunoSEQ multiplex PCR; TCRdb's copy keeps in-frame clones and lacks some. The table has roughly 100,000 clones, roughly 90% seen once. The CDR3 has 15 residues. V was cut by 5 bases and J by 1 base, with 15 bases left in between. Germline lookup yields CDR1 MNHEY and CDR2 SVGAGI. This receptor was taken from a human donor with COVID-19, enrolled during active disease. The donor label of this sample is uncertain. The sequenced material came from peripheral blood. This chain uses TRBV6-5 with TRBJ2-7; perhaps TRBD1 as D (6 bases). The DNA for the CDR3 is TGTGCCAGCAGTCCCCTCGGGACATCTTCCTACGAGCAGTACTTC. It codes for CASSPLGTSSYEQYF.